The rows below give T cell receptor beta chains drawn from one sample of a study of response to subunit inactivated influenza vaccine. TCRdb re-called the RT-PCR reads with MiXCR, one entry per CDR3 protein. The sample has 300,000 to 350,000 distinct CDR3 sequences, about 20% seen once. The sequencing here drew on PBMCs from blood, taken less than 22 months after vaccination. These receptors were taken from a man aged 50 to 69 who received an inactivated influenza vaccine. Both conserved end residues are part of each CDR3. D genes are given only for firm matches.

v_gene: TRBV20-1
j_gene: TRBJ2-7
d_gene: .
CDR3aa: CSAGTGTPFSLFSYEQYF

v_gene: TRBV12-3/TRBV12-4
j_gene: TRBJ1-2
d_gene: .
CDR3aa: CASSFWQGSGYTF

v_gene: TRBV20-1
j_gene: TRBJ2-3
d_gene: .
CDR3aa: CSARFPGGTDTQYF

v_gene: TRBV11-2
j_gene: TRBJ2-6
d_gene: .
CDR3aa: CASSYGQNTLSGANVLTF

v_gene: TRBV5-5
j_gene: TRBJ2-4
d_gene: .
CDR3aa: CASSLSPGKNIQYF

v_gene: TRBV5-1
j_gene: TRBJ1-1
d_gene: TRBD1
CDR3aa: CASSLGTELMNTEAFF

v_gene: TRBV6-6
j_gene: TRBJ1-2
d_gene: .
CDR3aa: CASSPGVWGYTF

v_gene: TRBV9
j_gene: TRBJ1-5
d_gene: .
CDR3aa: CASSVEGGNQPQHF

v_gene: TRBV9
j_gene: TRBJ1-3
d_gene: TRBD1
CDR3aa: CASSSRLDRGNTIYF

v_gene: TRBV19
j_gene: TRBJ1-2
d_gene: TRBD1
CDR3aa: CASSMNRGMGYGYTF

v_gene: TRBV12-3/TRBV12-4
j_gene: TRBJ1-6
d_gene: .
CDR3aa: CASSPRGTLHF

v_gene: TRBV5-5
j_gene: TRBJ1-1
d_gene: TRBD1
CDR3aa: CASSWGTVAEAFF

v_gene: TRBV6-2/TRBV6-3
j_gene: TRBJ1-6
d_gene: TRBD1
CDR3aa: CASSPKGDRQSSHYNSPLHF

v_gene: TRBV4-1
j_gene: TRBJ1-1
d_gene: .
CDR3aa: CASSQPGRSSPEAFF

v_gene: TRBV3-1
j_gene: TRBJ2-3
d_gene: TRBD2
CDR3aa: CASSQDTRLAGGTDTQYF

v_gene: TRBV4-3
j_gene: TRBJ1-1
d_gene: .
CDR3aa: CASSQNGQNTESFF

v_gene: TRBV5-1
j_gene: TRBJ1-1
d_gene: .
CDR3aa: CASSLSTNTEAFF

v_gene: TRBV15
j_gene: TRBJ1-2
d_gene: TRBD1
CDR3aa: CATSRTLGQGNGYTF

v_gene: TRBV20-1
j_gene: TRBJ2-7
d_gene: .
CDR3aa: CSARDPLVSMAYEQYF

v_gene: TRBV7-9
j_gene: TRBJ2-1
d_gene: TRBD1
CDR3aa: CASNFPDRGLENEQFF

v_gene: TRBV6-5
j_gene: TRBJ2-7
d_gene: TRBD2
CDR3aa: CASSYSGTSGIQYF

v_gene: TRBV18
j_gene: TRBJ1-5
d_gene: .
CDR3aa: CASSSSAGAGVKPQHF

v_gene: TRBV12-3/TRBV12-4
j_gene: TRBJ2-1
d_gene: TRBD1
CDR3aa: CASSPTGGSYNEQFF

v_gene: TRBV4-3
j_gene: TRBJ2-3
d_gene: .
CDR3aa: CASSQVVGPSSTDTQYF

v_gene: TRBV12-3/TRBV12-4
j_gene: TRBJ1-2
d_gene: .
CDR3aa: CASTQTAYGYTF

v_gene: TRBV6-2/TRBV6-3
j_gene: TRBJ1-5
d_gene: .
CDR3aa: CASSPSPGNYREGGNQPQHF

v_gene: TRBV2
j_gene: TRBJ2-2
d_gene: .
CDR3aa: CASTWDIHTGELFF

v_gene: TRBV19
j_gene: TRBJ2-7
d_gene: TRBD1
CDR3aa: CASSNSGQGEYYEQYF

v_gene: TRBV27
j_gene: TRBJ1-1
d_gene: TRBD1
CDR3aa: CASNVNRGTEAFF

v_gene: TRBV2
j_gene: TRBJ2-1
d_gene: TRBD2
CDR3aa: CASSPTSGRVGEQFF

v_gene: TRBV12-3/TRBV12-4
j_gene: TRBJ1-6
d_gene: TRBD1
CDR3aa: CASSSGQGANSPLHF

v_gene: TRBV4-2
j_gene: TRBJ2-7
d_gene: .
CDR3aa: CASSQVTDTYEQYF

v_gene: TRBV12-3/TRBV12-4
j_gene: TRBJ2-7
d_gene: TRBD1
CDR3aa: CASNTGQGAYEQYF

v_gene: TRBV7-9
j_gene: TRBJ1-2
d_gene: TRBD1
CDR3aa: CASTPAGAGGLGYTF

v_gene: TRBV20-1
j_gene: TRBJ1-1
d_gene: TRBD1
CDR3aa: CSARLPGQGKWAEAFF

v_gene: TRBV6-5
j_gene: TRBJ2-4
d_gene: TRBD2
CDR3aa: CASSYPGLAGREAKNIQYF

v_gene: TRBV5-1
j_gene: TRBJ2-2
d_gene: .
CDR3aa: CASSPVGVVGELFF

v_gene: TRBV6-1
j_gene: TRBJ1-1
d_gene: TRBD1
CDR3aa: CASSEGQGSGAFF

v_gene: TRBV7-9
j_gene: TRBJ2-5
d_gene: .
CDR3aa: CASRNQETQYF

v_gene: TRBV4-2
j_gene: TRBJ2-7
d_gene: .
CDR3aa: CASSQIRRADDYEQYF

v_gene: TRBV10-3
j_gene: TRBJ2-1
d_gene: .
CDR3aa: CAISESVRSRANEQFF

v_gene: TRBV5-3
j_gene: TRBJ1-5
d_gene: .
CDR3aa: CARSLVRGDQPQHF

v_gene: TRBV15
j_gene: TRBJ1-1
d_gene: .
CDR3aa: CATSRDRGRRNTEAFF

v_gene: TRBV12-3/TRBV12-4
j_gene: TRBJ2-3
d_gene: .
CDR3aa: CASTFGQLSTDTQYF

v_gene: TRBV6-2/TRBV6-3
j_gene: TRBJ2-1
d_gene: TRBD2
CDR3aa: CASSYGLAGGWLTVGNEQFF

v_gene: TRBV6-5
j_gene: TRBJ1-5
d_gene: TRBD1
CDR3aa: CASSWKAPGTGGFNQPQHF

v_gene: TRBV7-2
j_gene: TRBJ1-1
d_gene: .
CDR3aa: CASSFFRVGTEAFF

v_gene: TRBV28
j_gene: TRBJ1-4
d_gene: TRBD1
CDR3aa: CASSYPRDSGVKLFF

v_gene: TRBV2
j_gene: TRBJ2-5
d_gene: .
CDR3aa: CASSELQTQYF

v_gene: TRBV29-1
j_gene: TRBJ1-1
d_gene: TRBD1
CDR3aa: CSGTGNTEAFF

v_gene: TRBV28
j_gene: TRBJ2-1
d_gene: .
CDR3aa: CASSLGKDNEQFF

v_gene: TRBV15
j_gene: TRBJ2-1
d_gene: TRBD2
CDR3aa: CATSRGLAGYNEQFF

v_gene: TRBV13
j_gene: TRBJ2-4
d_gene: .
CDR3aa: CASSPVSGDPKNIQYF

v_gene: TRBV20-1
j_gene: TRBJ2-5
d_gene: TRBD2
CDR3aa: CSASKAASGAQETQYF